This TCR beta chain was documented in a study of PD-1 blockade in classical Hodgkin lymphoma. Notes on the study in general: Reported findings placed baseline TCR diversity lower in newly diagnosed patients (compared with healthy donors).

Generated by immunoSEQ multiplex PCR, the TCRdb table keeps only in-frame clones and is missing some. This table has 2,000 to 2,500 clones, about 73% appearing once. Turning to this clone: The antigen remains unidentified.

Regarding time point: newly diagnosed, previously untreated cHL patient sample. Thawed PBMCs supplied CD8+ T cells via magnetic negative selection. Researchers used newly diagnosed, untreated classical Hodgkin lymphoma PBMCs for comparison. This CDR3 comprises 13 residues. V shed 1 base and J shed 3 bases, with 7 bases lying between them. Germline V gives CDR1 SGHAT, CDR2 FQNNGV. This chain connects TRBV11-2 to TRBJ2-7, with D unresolved. The sequence came from a human donor with classical Hodgkin lymphoma. Source material: CD8+ T cells from blood. Here the CDR3 DNA reads TGTGCCAGCAGCTTAGCGGGCAGCTACGAGCAGTACTTC. This codes for CASSLAGSYEQYF.